Listed below are T cell receptor beta chains from one sample, sequenced in a study of blood T cell repertoires in COVID-19. Sequencing was performed with immunoSEQ multiplex PCR; in TCRdb, only in-frame clones are kept and a portion is missing. The table has about 200,000 clones, around 80% seen once. Sequencing was carried out using peripheral blood. These receptors were taken from a woman at least 80 years old with COVID-19, enrolled during active disease. The CDR3 runs from the conserved cysteine through the conserved F or W. A D gene is named only where the DNA matches it firmly. The size field is filled for only some rows; it gives once, few, many or a size class.

abundance,j_gene,d_gene,v_gene,CDR3nt,CDR3aa
-,TRBJ1-6,-,TRBV14,TGTGCCAGCAGCCGTGACAGAATCTATAATTCACCCCTCCACTTT,CASSRDRIYNSPLHF
-,TRBJ1-2,-,TRBV18,TGTGCCAGCTCACTGACTCAGACCCCGGGTAACTATGGCTACACCTTC,CASSLTQTPGNYGYTF
-,TRBJ1-2,TRBD1,TRBV4-1,TGCGCCAGCAGCCCGTTAACGAGGGACAGTGGCTATGGCTACACCTTC,CASSPLTRDSGYGYTF
-,TRBJ2-1,TRBD2,TRBV11-2,TGTGCCAGCAGCCCAGGGACTAGCGGGAACAATGAGCAGTTCTTC,CASSPGTSGNNEQFF
-,TRBJ1-5,-,TRBV19,TGTGCCAGTAGTATAATGTGGGGGGTGGACACCAATCAGCCCCAGCATTTT,CASSIMWGVDTNQPQHF
-,TRBJ1-6,TRBD1,TRBV3-1/TRBV3-2,TGTGCCAGCAGCCAAGTCCAGGGGGCCGGCGGTTCACCCCTCCACTTT,CASSQVQGAGGSPLHF
once,TRBJ1-2,-,TRBV4-2,TGTGCCAGCAGCCAAGAATTCCAGGGAAAGGGCTACACCTTC,CASSQEFQGKGYTF
-,TRBJ1-3,-,TRBV7-2,TGTGCCAGCAGCCCGGGACTTCGGGGGAACACCATATATTTT,CASSPGLRGNTIYF
-,TRBJ2-5,-,TRBV5-1,TGCGCCAGCAGCAAAACTCGGGACACACCGCGGGAGACCCAGTACTTC,CASSKTRDTPRETQYF
-,TRBJ2-7,-,TRBV18,TGTGCCAGCTCCCGCTCGGATGGGGCGAACGAGCAGTACTTC,CASSRSDGANEQYF
-,TRBJ1-2,-,TRBV9,TGTGCCAGCAGCGTAGTCGGGCAGGGTGGCTACACCTTC,CASSVVGQGGYTF
-,TRBJ2-3,-,TRBV2,TGTGCCAGCAGTACGACTCAGGGTACGACAGATACGCAGTATTTT,CASSTTQGTTDTQYF
-,TRBJ2-7,-,TRBV29-1,TGCAGCGGTATGACAGGTTACGGAGAGCAGTACTTC,CSGMTGYGEQYF
few,TRBJ2-7,-,TRBV2,TGTGCCAGCAGAGGGGCGGTTGAGCAGTACTTC,CASRGAVEQYF
-,TRBJ1-4,-,TRBV11-2,TGTGCCAGCAGCCTTCGAGGTACGGCTAATGAAAAACTGTTTTTT,CASSLRGTANEKLFF
-,TRBJ1-6,-,TRBV11-2,TGTGCCAGCAGCTGGGAGGGAACCTATAATTCACCCCTCCACTTT,CASSWEGTYNSPLHF
once,TRBJ2-2,-,TRBV18,TGTGCCAGCTCACTCAGTGAATTGAACACCGGGGAGCTGTTTTTT,CASSLSELNTGELFF
-,TRBJ2-2,TRBD2,TRBV6-1,TGTGCCAGCAGTGAAGGAGGCTTAGCGGGGGACGGGGAGCTGTTTTTT,CASSEGGLAGDGELFF
few,TRBJ2-5,TRBD2,TRBV5-4,TGTGCCAGCACCCCGGGACTAGCGGGAGAGACCCAGTACTTC,CASTPGLAGETQYF
-,TRBJ1-5,-,TRBV11-2,TGTGCCAGCAGCTTAACCGGGGGCCGGGGGGATCAGCCCCAGCATTTT,CASSLTGGRGDQPQHF
-,TRBJ1-5,-,TRBV6-2/TRBV6-3,TGTGCCAGCAGTTACTCGACTACGTTGAATCAGCCCCAGCATTTT,CASSYSTTLNQPQHF
-,TRBJ2-1,TRBD2,TRBV5-4,TGTGCCAGCAGCTTCCCTAGCGGGACTACCTACAATGAGCAGTTCTTC,CASSFPSGTTYNEQFF
-,TRBJ2-1,-,TRBV28,TGTGCCAGCAGCCGAGAGGCGGGTCGCAGTGGTGAGCAGTTCTTC,CASSREAGRSGEQFF
-,TRBJ2-5,-,TRBV7-2,TGTGCCAGCAGCCCGACCCGGGTCCAAGAGACCCAGTACTTC,CASSPTRVQETQYF
few,TRBJ2-3,TRBD2,TRBV5-5,TGTGCCAGCAGCCCAGCCACTAGCGCCCCCACAGATACGCAGTATTTT,CASSPATSAPTDTQYF
-,TRBJ2-1,TRBD2,TRBV5-1,TGCGCCAGCAGCTTACTAGCGGGGAGCTCCTACAATGAGCAGTTCTTC,CASSLLAGSSYNEQFF
once,TRBJ1-2,TRBD1,TRBV3-1/TRBV3-2,TGTGCCAGCAGCTCCCCGGGACAGGGATATGGCTACACCTTC,CASSSPGQGYGYTF
once,TRBJ2-6,-,TRBV19,TGTGCCAGTAGTGGTACAGGGACTGGGGCCAACGTCCTGACTTTC,CASSGTGTGANVLTF
few,TRBJ1-4,-,TRBV7-8,TGTGCCAGCAGCTTAGCCTCCACTAATGAAAAACTGTTTTTT,CASSLASTNEKLFF
-,TRBJ1-4,TRBD1,TRBV3-1/TRBV3-2,TGTGCCAGCAGCCGGACACCCTTCGACAGGGGGGAAAAACTGTTTTTT,CASSRTPFDRGEKLFF
once,TRBJ2-3,TRBD2,TRBV5-1,TGCGCCAGCAGCTTGGGAACATTAGCGGGAGGGAGCACAGATACGCAGTATTTT,CASSLGTLAGGSTDTQYF
-,TRBJ2-2,TRBD1,TRBV4-1,TGCGCCAGCAGCCAAGAAGGACAGGGAATAACCGGGGAGCTGTTTTTT,CASSQEGQGITGELFF
-,TRBJ1-1,-,TRBV14,TGTGCCAGCAGCCCAAAAACTGAAGCTTTCTTT,CASSPKTEAFF
few,TRBJ1-5,-,TRBV15,TGTGCCACCACCCCCGAGATCAATCAGCCCCAGCATTTT,CATTPEINQPQHF
-,TRBJ2-7,TRBD1,TRBV18,TGTGCCAGCTCACCATTTTCGCAGGGGGCGAGAGAGCAGTACTTC,CASSPFSQGAREQYF
-,TRBJ2-7,TRBD1,TRBV5-1,TGCGCCAGCAGCGTGGCCGGGACAGGGCTTACCTACGAGCAGTACTTC,CASSVAGTGLTYEQYF
once,TRBJ2-3,-,TRBV5-1,TGCGCCAGCACCCCGCAGGGTCCAGATACGCAGTATTTT,CASTPQGPDTQYF
-,TRBJ1-3,-,TRBV7-8,TGTGCCAGCAGCTTCCTGAGTGGAGTTGGACTTACGGGAAACACCATATATTTT,CASSFLSGVGLTGNTIYF
-,TRBJ2-5,-,TRBV18,TGTGCCAGCTCACCGAGGCAGGGCCAAGAGACCCAGTACTTC,CASSPRQGQETQYF